These T cell receptor beta chains were read from a single sample in a study of CXCR3-negative and CXCR3-positive naive CD8 T cells. From its re-call of the 5' RACE reads, TCRdb lists each CDR3 protein once, without DNA. The sample has under 150,000 distinct CDR3 sequences. Material for sequencing was naive CXCR3+ CD8+ T cells from blood. Receptors originate from a human donor in good health. Some clones in this sample may be carry-over from other donors' samples. The CDR3 runs from the conserved cysteine through the conserved F or W. A row's size may be missing; if present it is once, few, many or a size class.

v_call	j_call	clone_size	cdr3_aa
TRBV10-3	TRBJ2-7	NA	CAISSSYEQYF
TRBV20-1	TRBJ1-2	medium-sized	CSARDLGGINYGYTF
TRBV4-3	TRBJ1-5	NA	CASSQDPAQPQHF
TRBV11-3	TRBJ2-5	NA	CASSPGISGGQETQYF
TRBV11-2	TRBJ2-1	NA	CASSLYGGEPNNEQFF
TRBV5-1	TRBJ1-1	NA	CASSIWTGGDTEAFF
TRBV9	TRBJ2-3	NA	CASSVGVVGASTDTQYF
TRBV5-1	TRBJ1-2	NA	CATRQGVSYTF
TRBV12-3/TRBV12-4	TRBJ1-4	NA	CASSYRDSNEKLFF
TRBV29-1	TRBJ2-2	NA	CSVRAPNTGELFF
TRBV3-1	TRBJ2-2	NA	CASSQAPDYGGELFF
TRBV7-9	TRBJ1-6	NA	CASSWDSPLHF
TRBV27	TRBJ2-5	NA	CASSLLAGFQETQYF
TRBV30	TRBJ1-1	NA	CAWSALYGEAFF
TRBV20-1	TRBJ2-1	NA	CSAPTSGGQNEQFF
TRBV7-9	TRBJ2-5	NA	CASSYDSPTQYF
TRBV25-1	TRBJ2-7	NA	CASSALYEQYF
TRBV19	TRBJ2-7	NA	CASSIASSPPNDEQYF
TRBV19	TRBJ2-1	NA	CASSESGPYNEQFF
TRBV12-5	TRBJ2-2	NA	CAGTSGQGFTGELFF
TRBV29-1	TRBJ2-1	NA	CSVPGGSNEQFF
TRBV29-1	TRBJ2-1	NA	CSVGTLIDNEQFF
TRBV4-1	TRBJ1-1	NA	CASSPQLGEAFF
TRBV28	TRBJ2-3	NA	CASSSMGRTDTQYF
TRBV5-1	TRBJ2-7	NA	CASSLGKAGAPYEQYF
TRBV7-9	TRBJ2-1	NA	CASSLNNGQGGVYSYNEQFF
TRBV15	TRBJ1-2	NA	CATSRVETGHHGYTF
TRBV27	TRBJ2-1	NA	CASSLSAAASYNEQFF
TRBV5-1	TRBJ2-1	NA	CASSLVAGENYNEQFF
TRBV6-6	TRBJ2-5	NA	CASSYYGLQETQYF
TRBV30	TRBJ1-2	NA	CAWNPTGSGYGYTF
TRBV5-1	TRBJ1-1	NA	CASSLGVPDPEAFF
TRBV5-5	TRBJ2-6	NA	CASSLEQVPSSGANVLTF
TRBV20-1	TRBJ2-1	NA	CSAREAPGIDEQFF
TRBV5-6	TRBJ1-1	NA	CASSLSNTEALF
TRBV3-2	TRBJ2-1	NA	CASSPGWSSYNEQFF
TRBV10-3	TRBJ2-7	NA	CAISESKSSYEQYF
TRBV7-3	TRBJ1-1	NA	CASSLLFEAEAFF
TRBV7-9	TRBJ1-2	NA	CASSPPGTAGGYTF
TRBV29-1	TRBJ2-7	NA	CSVEWGTSGIYEQYF